What follows is one T cell receptor beta chain and its context. Its antigen is still unknown. The data originate from a study of regulatory dendritic cells for organ transplantation. Findings and limits, study-wide: Memory CD8+ clonal expansion seemed more limited with regulatory than mature dendritic cells. Memory CD8+ T cells were the most oligoclonal; naive cells were highly diverse.

Repertoires were generated with immunoSEQ multiplex PCR, while TCRdb's copy carries only in-frame clones and drops some. The sample includes some 29,000 clones, about 80% of them seen just once. There are 16 residues in the CDR3. V and J are TRBV7-5 and TRBJ1-5; TRBD1 is the table's D call and was not checked against the DNA. TRBV7-5 is assigned pseudogene status. The TCR sequence derives from a human donor in good health. Sequenced sample: memory CD4+ T cells from blood. Subset described: CD45RO+ memory T cells. CDR3 residues: CARSLGGRAPNQPQHF. The CDR3 DNA sequence: TGTGCCAGAAGCTTAGGTGGCAGGGCCCCTAATCAGCCCCAGCATTTT.